This T cell receptor (beta chain) was sequenced in a study of CD8 T cells in Susac syndrome. This CDR3 is 12 amino acids long. CDR1 is SGHRS and CDR2 is YFSETQ in the germline V gene. Trimming shortened V by 5 bases and J by 7 bases, and 12 bases separated the two germline ends. A quantity of roughly 0.5 to 1 ug RNA underwent reverse transcription using random hexamers. With immunoSEQ multiplex PCR, TCR beta CDR3 was amplified across 54 Vbeta and 13 Jbeta. TCRdb passed the immunoSEQ multiplex PCR reads through MiXCR, listing each CDR3 protein once. The sample lists roughly 200,000 distinct CDR3 sequences, approximately 95% occurring once. Sequencing targeted TCR beta in T cells from blood (CD8+ and CD4+).

The material sequenced was CD8+ T cells from PBMCs. The TCR comes from a human donor with multiple sclerosis. This chain links TRBV5-1 with TRBJ1-1; tentatively, D is TRBD1 (6 bases). CDR3 nucleotides: TGCGCCAGCAGGCAGCACAGGGATGAAGCTTTCTTT. This translates into CASRQHRDEAFF. Combining the CDR3 with reference TRBV5-1 and TRBJ1-1 gives the whole variable domain KAGVTQTPRYLIKTRGQQVTLSCSPISGHRSVSWYQQTPGQGLQFLFEYFSETQRNKGNFPGRFSGRQFSNSRSEMNVSTLELGDSALYLCASRQHRDEAFFGQGTRLTVV.